This T cell receptor beta chain was identified during a study of technical replicates of blood from several donors. Germline-derived CDR1 and CDR2 are SEHNR and FQNEAQ (reference sequence). Trimming took off 5 bases at V and 3 bases at J, with 16 bases between the two ends. There are 15 residues in the CDR3. TCRdb's table, derived via immunoSEQ multiplex PCR, lists solely in-frame clones and lacks some. The table records roughly 82,000 clones, over 80% of them present only once. This receptor was identified in a human donor in good health. The gene calls are TRBV7-9 and TRBJ1-2, with D tentatively TRBD1 (6 bases). Sequencing was done on a sample of T cells isolated from PBMCs. The chain's CDR3 is CASSPYRVTDYGYTF. CDR3 in DNA: TGTGCCAGCAGCCCATACAGGGTCACCGACTATGGCTACACCTTC. Full variable domain (rest looked up from reference TRBV7-9 and TRBJ1-2): DTGVSQNPRHKITKRGQNVTFRCDPISEHNRLYWYRQTLGQGPEFLTYFQNEAQLEKSRLLSDRFSAERPKGSFSTLEIQRTEQGDSAMYLCASSPYRVTDYGYTFGSGTRLTVV.